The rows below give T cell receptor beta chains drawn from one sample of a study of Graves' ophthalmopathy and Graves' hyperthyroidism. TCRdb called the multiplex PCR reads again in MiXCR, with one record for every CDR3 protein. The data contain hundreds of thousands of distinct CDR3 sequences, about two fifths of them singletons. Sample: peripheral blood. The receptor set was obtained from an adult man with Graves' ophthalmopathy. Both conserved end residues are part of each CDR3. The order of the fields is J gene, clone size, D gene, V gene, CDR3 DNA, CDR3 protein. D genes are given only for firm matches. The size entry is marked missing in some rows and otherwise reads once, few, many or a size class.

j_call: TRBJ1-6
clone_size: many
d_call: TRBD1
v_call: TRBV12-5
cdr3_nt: TGTGCTAGTGGTTTGGTACAGACAGGGAATTCACCCCTCCACTTT
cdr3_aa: CASGLVQTGNSPLHF

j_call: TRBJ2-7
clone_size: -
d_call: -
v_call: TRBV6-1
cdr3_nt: TGTGCCAGCAGTGAAGAAAGACAGGCCTTTTTCTACGAGCAGTACTTC
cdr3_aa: CASSEERQAFFYEQYF

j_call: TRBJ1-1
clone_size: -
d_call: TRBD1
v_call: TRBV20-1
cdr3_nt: TGCAGTGCTAGGGAAACAGGGGGGACTGAAGCTTTCTTT
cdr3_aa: CSARETGGTEAFF

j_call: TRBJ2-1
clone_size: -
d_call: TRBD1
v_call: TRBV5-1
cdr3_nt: TGCGCCAGCAGCCTTTTCACAGGGGCGCCGTACAATGAGCAGTTCTTC
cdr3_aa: CASSLFTGAPYNEQFF

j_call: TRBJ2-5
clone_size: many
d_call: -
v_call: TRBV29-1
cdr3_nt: TGCAGCGTTGAATTTCTGGATGAGACCCAGTACTTC
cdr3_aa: CSVEFLDETQYF

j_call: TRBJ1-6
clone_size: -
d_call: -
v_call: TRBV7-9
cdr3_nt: TGTGCCAGCAGTGCCGGTGTCCCATCACCCCCCCACTTC
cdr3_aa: CASSAGVPSPPHF

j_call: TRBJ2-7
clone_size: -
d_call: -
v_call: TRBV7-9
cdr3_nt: TGCGCCAGCAGCCAAGACTCATTAAACTACGAGCAGTACTTC
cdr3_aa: CASSQDSLNYEQYF

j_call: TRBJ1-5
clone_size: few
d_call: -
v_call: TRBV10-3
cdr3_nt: TGTGCCATCGGGACCTCCGCAGAGACCCAGCATTTT
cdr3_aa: CAIGTSAETQHF

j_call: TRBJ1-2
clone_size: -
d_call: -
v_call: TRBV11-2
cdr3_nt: TGTGCCAGCAGCGTAGGGGTGGGTGGCTACACCTTC
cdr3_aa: CASSVGVGGYTF

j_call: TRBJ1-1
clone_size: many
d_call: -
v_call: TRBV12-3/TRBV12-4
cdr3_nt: TGTGCCAGCAGTTTAGGCTGGCGTGAAGCTTTCTTT
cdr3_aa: CASSLGWREAFF

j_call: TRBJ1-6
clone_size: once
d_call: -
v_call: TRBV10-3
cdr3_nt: TGTGCCATCAGCGAACAGGGAAATTCACCCCTCCACTTT
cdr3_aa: CAISEQGNSPLHF

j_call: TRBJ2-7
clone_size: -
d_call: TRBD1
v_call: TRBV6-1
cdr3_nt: TGTGCCAGCAGTTACTCCGGGACAGGGGAGCAGTACTTC
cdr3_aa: CASSYSGTGEQYF

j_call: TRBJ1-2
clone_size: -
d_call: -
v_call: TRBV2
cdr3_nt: TGTGCCAGCAGTTTGGGGTCTCGGAGCTTCTATGGCTACACCTTC
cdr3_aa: CASSLGSRSFYGYTF

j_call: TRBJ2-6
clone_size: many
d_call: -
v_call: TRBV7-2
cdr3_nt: TGTGCCAGCAGCCAGACCTTCGCTGGGGCCAACGTCCTGACTTTC
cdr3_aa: CASSQTFAGANVLTF

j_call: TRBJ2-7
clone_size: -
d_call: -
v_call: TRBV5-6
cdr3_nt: TGTGCCAGCAGCTTGGTTGGGGGAGGATGGTCCTACGAGCAGTACTTC
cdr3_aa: CASSLVGGGWSYEQYF

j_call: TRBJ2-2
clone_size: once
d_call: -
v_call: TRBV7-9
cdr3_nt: TGTGCCAGCAGCCCCGACGGGGCAGGGGTGAACACCGGGGAGCTGTTTTTT
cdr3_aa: CASSPDGAGVNTGELFF

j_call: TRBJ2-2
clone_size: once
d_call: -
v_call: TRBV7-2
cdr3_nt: TGTGCCAGCGACTCAACTGGAAGCACCGGGGAGCTGTTTTTT
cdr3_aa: CASDSTGSTGELFF

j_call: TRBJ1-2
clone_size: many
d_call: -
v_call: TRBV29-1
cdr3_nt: TGCAGCGCAGAACAGGGAATTGTGTCTGGCTACACCTTC
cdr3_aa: CSAEQGIVSGYTF

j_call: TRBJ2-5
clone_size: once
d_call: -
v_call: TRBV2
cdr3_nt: TGTGCCAGCAACGCGGGGACAAAAGAGACCCAGTACTTC
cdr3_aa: CASNAGTKETQYF

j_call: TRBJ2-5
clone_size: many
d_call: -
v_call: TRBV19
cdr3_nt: TGTGCCAGTAATCCGGGACGATCCCAAGAGACCCAGTACTTC
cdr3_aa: CASNPGRSQETQYF

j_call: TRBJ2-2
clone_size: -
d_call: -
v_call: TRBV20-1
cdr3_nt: TGCAGTGCTAGAGACATTTGGACCGGGGAGCTGTTTTTT
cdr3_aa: CSARDIWTGELFF

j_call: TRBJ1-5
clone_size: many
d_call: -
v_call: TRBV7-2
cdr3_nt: TGTGCCAGCAGCTTGGGGTGGGTCGGTCAGCCCCAGCATTTT
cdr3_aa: CASSLGWVGQPQHF

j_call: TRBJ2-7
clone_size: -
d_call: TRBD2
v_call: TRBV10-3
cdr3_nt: TGTGCCATCAATAAGGGGACTAGAGGCGAGCAGTACTTC
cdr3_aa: CAINKGTRGEQYF

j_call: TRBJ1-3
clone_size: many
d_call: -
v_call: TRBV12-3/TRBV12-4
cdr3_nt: TGTGCCAGCAGTTCGGGACCGACAGGAAACACCATATATTTT
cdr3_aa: CASSSGPTGNTIYF

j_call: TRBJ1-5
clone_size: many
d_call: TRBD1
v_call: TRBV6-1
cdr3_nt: TGTGCCAGCAGTGCACAGGGGAATCAGCCCCAGCATTTT
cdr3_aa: CASSAQGNQPQHF

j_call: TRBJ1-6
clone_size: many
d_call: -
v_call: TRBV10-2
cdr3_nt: TGCGCCAGCAGTGAGTCGAGGGTATCACCCCTCCACTTT
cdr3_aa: CASSESRVSPLHF

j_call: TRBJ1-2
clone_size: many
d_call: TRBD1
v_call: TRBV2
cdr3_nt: TGTGCCAGCAGTGTACGGGGACAGGGGGCTAGTGGCTATGGCTACACCTTC
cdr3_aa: CASSVRGQGASGYGYTF

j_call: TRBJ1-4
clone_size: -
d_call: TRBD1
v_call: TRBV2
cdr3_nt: TGTGCCAGCAGTCAGGGGGTGGGAAAACTGTTTTTT
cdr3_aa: CASSQGVGKLFF

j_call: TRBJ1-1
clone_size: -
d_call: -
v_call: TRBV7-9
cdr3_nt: TGTGCCAGCTCACCGAATTCGGGTCAGGGTGAAGCTTTCTTT
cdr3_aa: CASSPNSGQGEAFF

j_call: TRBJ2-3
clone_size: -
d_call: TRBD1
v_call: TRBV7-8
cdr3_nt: TGTGCCAGCAGCTCGGGACAGGGGAGCACAGATACGCAGTATTTT
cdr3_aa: CASSSGQGSTDTQYF

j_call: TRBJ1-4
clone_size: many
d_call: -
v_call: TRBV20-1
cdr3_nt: TGCAGTGCCCCGACCGGGACATTTAATGAAAAACTGTTTTTT
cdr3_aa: CSAPTGTFNEKLFF